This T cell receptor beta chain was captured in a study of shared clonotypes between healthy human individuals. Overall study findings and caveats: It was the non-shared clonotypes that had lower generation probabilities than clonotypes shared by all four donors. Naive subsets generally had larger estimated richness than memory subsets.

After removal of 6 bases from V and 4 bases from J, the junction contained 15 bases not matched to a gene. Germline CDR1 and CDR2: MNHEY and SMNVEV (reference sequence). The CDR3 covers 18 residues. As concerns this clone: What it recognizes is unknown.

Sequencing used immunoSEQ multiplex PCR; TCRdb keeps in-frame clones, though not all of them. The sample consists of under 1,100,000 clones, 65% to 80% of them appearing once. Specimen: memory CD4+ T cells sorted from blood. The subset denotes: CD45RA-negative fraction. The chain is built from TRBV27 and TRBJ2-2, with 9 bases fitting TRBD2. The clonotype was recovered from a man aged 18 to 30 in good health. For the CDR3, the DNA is TGTGCCAGCAGGGGAAGCGGGAGAGGCGGGGGGGGCACCGGGGAGCTGTTTTTT. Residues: CASRGSGRGGGGTGELFF.